Following are 9 T cell receptor beta chains from one sample sequenced in a study of blood T cells in healthy people across ages. Using a J-beta primer mix together with a sample-barcoded 5' primer, a second PCR was run for roughly 6 to 12 cycles. TCRdb re-analysed the 5' RACE reads in MiXCR, keeping a single row per CDR3 protein. Of fewer than 800,000 distinct CDR3 sequences in the sample, 20% to 25% were seen once. Another study also made use of these data, one on T cells of mothers and their children.

The sequenced material came from blood. Receptors originate from a boy aged 5-17 years in good health.

V gene TRBV20-1 combines with J gene TRBJ2-2; 8 nucleotides agree with TRBD2. Germline V gene sequence: CDR1 DFQATT, CDR2 SNEGSKA (reference sequence). With 2 bases clipped from V and 0 bases from J, the junction kept 2 bases outside the gene matches. The CDR3 is made up of 15 amino acids. In DNA, the CDR3 is TGCAGTGCTAGAAAAGCGGGGGCGAACACCGGGGAGCTGTTTTTT. Translation: CSARKAGANTGELFF.

This clonotype appeared a few times. This rearrangement joins TRBV20-1 to TRBJ2-5; 8 bases are a match to TRBD2. The CDR3 length is 15 residues. Germline assignment: CDR1 DFQATT and CDR2 SNEGSKA (reference sequence). V shed 1 base and J 1 base; nucleotides not matched to a gene: 5. CDR3 in DNA: TGCAGTGCTAGAGTGAGCGGGGGTGGCCAAGAGACCCAGTACTTC. This codes for CSARVSGGGQETQYF.

The chain links TRBV5-6 to TRBJ2-1, with 8 positions matching TRBD2. Germline lookup yields CDR1 SGHDT and CDR2 YYEEEE. J lost 7 bases, V lost 4 bases, and 13 bases had no gene match. The CDR3 is made up of 16 amino acids. The DNA of the CDR3 is TGTGCCAGCAGCCCAATCCGGGAGGGCAGTGAGAATGAGCAGTTCTTC. Translated: CASSPIREGSENEQFF.

The chain uses TRBV7-8 and TRBJ1-2, with D maybe TRBD1 (5 bases). CDR1 is SGHVS and CDR2 is FQNEAQ in the germline V gene. The CDR3 length is 15 residues. V shed 1 base and J shed 4 bases, with 13 bases lying between them. CDR3 loop: CASSLGGVGGYGYTF. The CDR3 DNA reads as TGTGCCAGCAGCTTAGGGGGGGTAGGAGGCTATGGCTACACCTTC. The full variable domain, with the rest looked up from reference TRBV7-8 and TRBJ1-2, is GAGVSQSPRYKVAKRGQDVALRCDPISGHVSLFWYQQALGQGPEFLTYFQNEAQLDKSGLPSDRFFAERPEGSVSTLKIQRTQQEDSAVYLCASSLGGVGGYGYTFGSGTRLTVV.

This clonotype was picked up a small number of times. The chain recombines TRBV7-8 with TRBJ1-3; D remains unclear. The germline V gene encodes CDR1 SGHVS and CDR2 FQNEAQ. The CDR3 has 14 amino acids. V lost 2 bases to trimming and J lost 1 base, with 6 bases between them. The CDR3 DNA sequence: TGTGCCAGCAGCTTATACTGGTCTGGAAACACCATATATTTT. Translated, it gives CASSLYWSGNTIYF.

This clonotype showed up just a few times. The V call is TRBV29-1, the J call TRBJ1-2, with D unclear. This CDR3 has 14 residues. Germline V gives CDR1 SQVTM, CDR2 ANQGSEA. Trimming cost V 1 base and J 0 bases, with 9 bases left between them. Written as DNA, the CDR3 is TGCAGCGTTGAAGGTGGAAGATCTAACTATGGCTACACCTTC. Translation gives CSVEGGRSNYGYTF.

Many counts were recorded for this clonotype. The V gene is TRBV5-4, the J gene TRBJ2-4; 7 bases agree with TRBD2. Germline V gene data show CDR1 as SGHNT and CDR2 as YYREEE (reference sequence). The CDR3 runs 13 residues. CDR3 sequence (DNA): TGTGCTAGTAATCTGGGGGGGACCCCAAGGAAGTACTTC. Amino acids: CASNLGGTPRKYF.

The chain recombines TRBV10-3 with TRBJ2-5; no definite D call. The tail of the sequence fits TRBJ2-7 better, so the J call may be wrong. The germline CDR1 and CDR2 sequences are ENHRY and SYGVKD. CDR3 length: 13 amino acids. CDR3 DNA: TGTGCCATCAAAGTCGACGGTTCCTACGAGCAGTACTTC. Translated: CAIKVDGSYEQYF.

Only a few counts were recorded for this clonotype. The chain has TRBV10-3 and TRBJ1-6; tentatively, D is TRBD1 (6 bases). CDR3 size: 14 residues. Per the germline V gene, CDR1 is ENHRY and CDR2 is SYGVKD. The V end was cut by 4 bases, the J end by 9 bases, with 13 bases between. CDR3 in amino acids: CAISGPGEGSPLHF. In DNA, the CDR3 is TGTGCCATCAGTGGTCCAGGGGAGGGTTCACCCCTCCACTTT.